Shown below are 26 T cell receptor beta chains from a single sample sequenced in a study of shared clonotypes between healthy human individuals. Libraries were prepared by immunoSEQ multiplex PCR; TCRdb keeps only in-frame clonotypes and omits some of them. The sample contains some 800,000 clones, 85% to 95% of which appear only once. CD45RO-negative, CCR7-selected cells formed the naive CD8 fraction, which excluded terminally differentiated effector memory CD45RA+ cells. The sequenced material came from naive CD8+ T cells sorted from blood. These receptors all stem from a man under 40 in good health.

This clone was seen a single time. V usage is TRBV4-3 and J usage is TRBJ2-1, with D perhaps matching TRBD2 (5 bases). The CDR3 covers 18 residues. Germline CDR1 and CDR2: LGHNA and YSLEER. Trimming pared 0 bases from V and 0 bases from J, leaving 15 bases between. The DNA of the CDR3 is TGCGCCAGCAGCCAAGATGGACCAGCGGTAAGCTCCTACAATGAGCAGTTCTTC. It encodes CASSQDGPAVSSYNEQFF.

This rearrangement joins TRBV2 to TRBJ2-5, with 7 bases identical to TRBD1. CDR1 is SNHLY, CDR2 FYNNEI, per germline. V was clipped by 2 bases and J by 0 bases; unmatched bases: 6. This CDR3 contains 16 residues. CDR3 DNA sequence: TGTGCCAGCAGTGAAATAGCCGGGACAGACCAAGAGACCCAGTACTTC. This sequence encodes CASSEIAGTDQETQYF.

Remarks on this clone: Other DNA sequences of this sample code for an identical CDR3. The V call is TRBV5-1, the J call TRBJ2-1; TRBD2 agrees at 12 bases. The germline V gene has CDR1 SGHRS and CDR2 YFSETQ. Trimming removed 7 bases from V and 4 bases from J; junction bases left unmatched: 0. The CDR3 totals 13 residues. The CDR3 DNA is TGCGCCAGCGGGACTAGCGGGTACAATGAGCAGTTCTTC. Encoded protein: CASGTSGYNEQFF.

The chain is built from TRBV2 and TRBJ1-1; possible D gene TRBD1, 5 bases. In germline, CDR1 is SNHLY, CDR2 FYNNEI. V lost 7 bases and J lost 10, with 13 bases in between. The CDR3 contains 11 residues. The CDR3 protein is CASMGRGRAFF. Here the CDR3 DNA reads TGTGCCAGCATGGGGCGGGGTAGAGCTTTCTTT.

In DNA form, the CDR3 reads TGTGCCAGCAGCTCTGGACTAGTCGGATTGTCCTACGAGCAGTACTTC. Translation: CASSSGLVGLSYEQYF. The chain combines TRBV11-2 with TRBJ2-7, with 7 bases identical to TRBD2. There are 16 residues in the CDR3. J gave up 1 base and V 4 bases, and 10 bases lay outside the gene matches. Germline CDR1 SGHAT, CDR2 FQNNGV.

V and J are TRBV7-6 and TRBJ2-7, with D possibly called TRBD1 or TRBD2 (6 bases each). The CDR3 is 14 amino acids. Per germline, CDR1 SGHVS and CDR2 FNYEAQ. The ends were cut back, 3 bases at V and 4 bases at J, with 13 bases in the middle. The chain's CDR3 is CASSFRGGLYEQYF. CDR3 DNA: TGTGCCAGCAGCTTCAGGGGAGGCCTATACGAGCAGTACTTC.

The chain joins TRBV19 to TRBJ1-4; 7 bases map to TRBD1. The CDR3 extends over 14 amino acids. Germline CDR1 is LNHDA and CDR2 is SQIVND (reference sequence). V gave up 9 bases and J gave up 5 bases; unmatched junction bases: 9. Here the CDR3 DNA reads TGTGCCAGCAGAAGGGGGCAGAAGAATGAAAAACTGTTTTTT. As protein: CASRRGQKNEKLFF.

The chain employs TRBV30 and TRBJ2-7, with D hard to call. V was cut by 0 bases and J by 4 bases, with 13 bases left in between. The CDR3 is 14 residues long. Germline values: CDR1 GTSNPN, CDR2 SVGIG (reference sequence). The CDR3 here is CAWSVGAQLYEQYF. DNA of the CDR3: TGTGCCTGGAGTGTAGGAGCGCAGCTTTACGAGCAGTACTTC.

The V and J genes are TRBV2 and TRBJ1-1, with TRBD1 matching 8 bases. CDR1 SNHLY and CDR2 FYNNEI come from the germline V gene. Losses at the gene ends were 7 bases for V and 5 bases for J; bases not matched to a gene: 6. This CDR3 is built from 13 residues. The CDR3 sequence: CASTQGAQTEAFF. The CDR3 bases are TGTGCCAGCACCCAGGGGGCGCAAACTGAAGCTTTCTTT.

The rearrangement links TRBV30 to TRBJ2-7; no clear D. The V end was cut by 2 bases, the J end by 2 bases, with 13 bases between. CDR1 is GTSNPN and CDR2 is SVGIG in the germline V gene (reference sequence). This CDR3 is built from 14 residues. The CDR3 loop reads CAWSFVRPTYEQYF. In DNA form, the CDR3 reads TGTGCCTGGAGTTTTGTCAGGCCCACCTACGAGCAGTACTTC.

The chain employs TRBV5-4 and TRBJ1-2; D gene uncertain. CDR1 SGHNT and CDR2 YYREEE come from the germline V gene (reference sequence). The V and J ends lost 6 bases and 7 bases respectively, with 19 bases between them. The CDR3 runs 14 residues. The CDR3 bases are TGTGCCAGCACCCTACTGAGGACTGAAGTTGGCTACACCTTC. Its translation is CASTLLRTEVGYTF.

V gene TRBV7-6 combines with J gene TRBJ2-7; 7 bases line up with TRBD1. Germline-derived CDR1 and CDR2 are SGHVS and FNYEAQ. This CDR3 has 17 amino acids. With V trimmed by 0 bases and J by 0 bases, 8 bases remained unmatched. The CDR3: CASSLAITGAHSYEQYF. CDR3 in DNA: TGTGCCAGCAGCTTAGCGATAACAGGGGCCCACTCCTACGAGCAGTACTTC.

The CDR3 DNA follows: TGTGCCAGCAGTTTATACAGGGGGGCGAACACTGAAGCTTTCTTT. Translated, it gives CASSLYRGANTEAFF. V is TRBV27 and J is TRBJ1-1; 8 nucleotides match TRBD1. V lost 1 base, J lost 1 base, and 2 bases stayed unmatched. The CDR3 contains 15 residues. Per germline, CDR1 MNHEY and CDR2 SMNVEV (reference sequence).

This clone occurred once. V usage is TRBV27 and J usage is TRBJ2-3; TRBD2 is a possible D gene (5 bases). Trimming cost V 7 bases and J 1 base, with 9 bases left between them. Germline V CDR1 and CDR2: MNHEY, SMNVEV (reference sequence). The CDR3 is 13 residues long. In DNA, the CDR3 is TGTGCCAGCAAGGCGGGCGGCACAGATACGCAGTATTTT. It specifies CASKAGGTDTQYF.

This chain uses TRBV6-1 with TRBJ1-5; 9 nucleotides match TRBD1. The CDR3 has 16 amino acids. Per germline, CDR1 MNHNS and CDR2 SASEGT. Losses at the gene ends were 2 bases for V and 3 bases for J; bases not matched to a gene: 5. The CDR3 protein is CASSEYTGGVNQPQHF. The CDR3 DNA reads TGTGCCAGCAGTGAATACACAGGGGGCGTCAATCAGCCCCAGCATTTT.

The J gene is TRBJ2-7, the V gene TRBV30; the match to TRBD2 covers 8 bases. This CDR3 has 14 residues. CDR1 and CDR2 (germline): GTSNPN, SVGIG (reference sequence). J was trimmed by 4 bases and V by 5 bases; bases with no gene match: 10. CDR3 protein: CAWSYASGSYEQYF. The CDR3 nucleotides read TGTGCCTGGTCCTATGCCAGCGGGAGTTACGAGCAGTACTTC.

This chain uses TRBV5-1 with TRBJ2-7; 9 bases are shared with TRBD2. With 3 bases clipped from V and 1 base from J, the junction kept 2 bases outside the gene matches. The CDR3 contains 14 residues. Germline V gene sequence: CDR1 SGHRS, CDR2 YFSETQ. CDR3 sequence: CASSYSGGSYEQYF. The CDR3 bases are TGCGCCAGCAGCTATAGCGGGGGATCCTACGAGCAGTACTTC.

The chain uses TRBV15 and TRBJ2-1, with 9 nucleotides matching TRBD2. V lost 6 bases to trimming and J lost 9 bases; unmatched junction nucleotides: 9. CDR1 is LNHNV, CDR2 YYDKDF, per germline (reference sequence). This CDR3 has 14 residues. The DNA of the CDR3 is TGTGCCACCAGATTCGCGGGAGGGCCGATTGAGCAGTTCTTC. This encodes CATRFAGGPIEQFF. Full variable domain (remainder filled in from reference TRBV15 and TRBJ2-1): DAMVIQNPRYQVTQFGKPVTLSCSQTLNHNVMYWYQQKSSQAPKLLFHYYDKDFNNEADTPDNFQSRRPNTSFCFLDIRSPGLGDTAMYLCATRFAGGPIEQFFGPGTRLTVL.

The chain has TRBV28 and TRBJ2-7; TRBD1 agrees at 10 bases. The CDR3 covers 14 residues. V lost 5 bases, J lost 3 bases, and 4 bases stayed unmatched. CDR1 is MDHEN, CDR2 SYDVKM, per germline. Here the CDR3 DNA reads TGTGCCAGCAGTGGGACAGGGGTGGACTACGAGCAGTACTTC. Translating gives CASSGTGVDYEQYF.

CDR3: CASSLTGGEANYGYTF. CDR3 coding DNA: TGTGCCAGCAGCTTAACCGGCGGGGAGGCTAACTATGGCTACACCTTC. The chain uses TRBV7-9 and TRBJ1-2; D not resolved. Germline CDR1 reads SEHNR; CDR2 reads FQNEAQ (reference sequence). The CDR3 sequence is 16 residues long. Trimming pared 2 bases from V and 0 bases from J, leaving 13 bases between.

V gene TRBV7-3 combines with J gene TRBJ2-1; D is uncertain. V lost 4 bases and J 8 bases, leaving 6 bases between the germline ends. Looked up from germline, CDR1 is SGHTA and CDR2 is FQGTGA. The CDR3 contains 11 residues. This chain's CDR3 is CASSSGDEQFF. CDR3 nucleotides: TGTGCCAGCAGCTCGGGTGATGAGCAGTTCTTC.

The rearrangement uses TRBV5-1 and TRBJ1-2; D perhaps matches TRBD1 (5 bases). Germline V lookup: CDR1 SGHRS, CDR2 YFSETQ. V was clipped by 2 bases and J by 2 bases, with 13 bases between them. The CDR3 sequence is 15 residues long. The CDR3 loop is CASSFDSQGNYGYTF. The DNA for the CDR3 is TGCGCCAGCAGCTTCGACAGCCAAGGAAACTATGGCTACACCTTC. Looking up the rest from reference TRBV5-1 and TRBJ1-2 gives the full variable domain: KAGVTQTPRYLIKTRGQQVTLSCSPISGHRSVSWYQQTPGQGLQFLFEYFSETQRNKGNFPGRFSGRQFSNSRSEMNVSTLELGDSALYLCASSFDSQGNYGYTFGSGTRLTVV.

The chain couples TRBV27 to TRBJ2-1, with 10 positions matching TRBD2. There are 18 residues in the CDR3. In germline, CDR1 is MNHEY, CDR2 SMNVEV (reference sequence). After removal of 7 bases from V and 2 bases from J, the junction contained 14 bases not matched to a gene. The CDR3 sequence: CASTQVTGTSVPYNEQFF. The CDR3 bases are TGTGCCAGCACCCAGGTAACCGGGACTAGCGTACCCTACAATGAGCAGTTCTTC.

The chain joins TRBV30 to TRBJ1-1; D remains ambiguous. Germline V gene sequence: CDR1 GTSNPN, CDR2 SVGIG (reference sequence). This CDR3 is 15 amino acids long. V was cut by 1 base and J by 2 bases, with 14 bases left in between. The CDR3 here is CAWSGAEWRNTEAFF. In nucleotides, the CDR3 is TGTGCCTGGAGTGGGGCAGAATGGCGAAACACTGAAGCTTTCTTT.

The V and J genes are TRBV7-6 and TRBJ2-7; 7 nucleotides agree with TRBD1. Germline values: CDR1 SGHVS, CDR2 FNYEAQ. The trim removed 8 bases at V and 0 bases at J, leaving 7 bases unmatched. The CDR3 has 14 residues. CDR3 nucleotides: TGTGCCAGCGCGACCGGGACAGTCTCCTACGAGCAGTACTTC. It yields the protein CASATGTVSYEQYF.

A word on this clone: The same CDR3 is also encoded by other DNA sequences in this sample. J is TRBJ1-1 and V is TRBV5-1; D gene unclear. In germline, CDR1 is SGHRS, CDR2 YFSETQ. The CDR3 length is 12 residues. Between the trimmed V and J ends, which lost 1 base and 3 bases, there was a span of 4 bases. In DNA, the CDR3 is TGCGCCAGCAGCTTGACAGACACTGAAGCTTTCTTT. Translating gives CASSLTDTEAFF.